This T cell receptor (beta chain) was recovered during a study of control samples from healthy donors and cancer patients. Data came from immunoSEQ multiplex PCR; TCRdb stores just in-frame clones and leaves some out. In the table there are about 95,000 clones, 80% to 95% of which are singletons. The V end was cut by 3 bases, the J end by 5 bases, with 14 bases between. This CDR3 has 15 residues. Germline V gene lookup returns CDR1 LNHDA and CDR2 SQIVND (reference sequence). The source of this sequence is a woman aged 25 to 45 in good health. Material for sequencing was blood. The V and J genes are TRBV19 and TRBJ1-5; a weak D match, TRBD1 (5 bases). The CDR3 DNA reads TGTGCCAGTAGTATGTTGCGGGGGTTCGATCAGCCCCAGCATTTT. Amino acid sequence: CASSMLRGFDQPQHF. The full variable domain, rest sourced from reference TRBV19 and TRBJ1-5, is DGGITQSPKYLFRKEGQNVTLSCEQNLNHDAMYWYRQDPGQGLRLIYYSQIVNDFQKGDIAEGYSVSREKKESFPLTVTSAQKNPTAFYLCASSMLRGFDQPQHFGDGTRLSIL.